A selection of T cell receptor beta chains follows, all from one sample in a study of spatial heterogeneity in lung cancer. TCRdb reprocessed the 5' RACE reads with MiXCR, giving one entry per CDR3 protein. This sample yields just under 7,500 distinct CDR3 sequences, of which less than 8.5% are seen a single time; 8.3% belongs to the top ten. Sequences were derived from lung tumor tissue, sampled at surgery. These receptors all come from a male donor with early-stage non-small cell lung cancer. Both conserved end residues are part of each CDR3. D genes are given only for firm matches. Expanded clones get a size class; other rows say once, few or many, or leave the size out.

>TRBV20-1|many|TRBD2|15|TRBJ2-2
CSAPSGGSNTGELFF
TGCAGTGCCCCTAGCGGGGGCTCGAACACCGGGGAGCTGTTTTTT
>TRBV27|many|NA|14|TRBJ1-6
CASSFEQGNSPLHF
TGTGCCAGCAGTTTTGAACAGGGAAATTCACCCCTCCACTTT
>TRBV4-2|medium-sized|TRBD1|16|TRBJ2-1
CASSPLRTGTYNEQFF
TGTGCCAGCAGCCCGCTTAGGACAGGGACCTACAATGAGCAGTTCTTC
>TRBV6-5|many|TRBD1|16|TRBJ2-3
CASRPAGTGDTDTQYF
TGTGCCAGCAGGCCCGCCGGGACAGGGGACACAGATACGCAGTATTTT
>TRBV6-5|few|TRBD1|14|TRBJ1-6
CASSQGQFNSPLHF
TGTGCCAGCAGTCAGGGACAGTTTAATTCACCCCTCCACTTT
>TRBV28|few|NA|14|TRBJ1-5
CASSWTEPNQPQHF
TGTGCCAGCAGTTGGACAGAGCCCAATCAGCCCCAGCATTTT
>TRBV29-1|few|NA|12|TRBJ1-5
CSVGQTHQPQHF
TGCAGCGTCGGCCAGACCCATCAGCCCCAGCATTTT
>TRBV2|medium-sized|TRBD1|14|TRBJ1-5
CASNEQGNNQPQHF
TGTGCCAGCAACGAACAGGGGAACAATCAGCCCCAGCATTTT
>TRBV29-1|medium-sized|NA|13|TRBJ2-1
CSVDTSRYNEQFF
TGCAGCGTTGATACTAGCCGTTACAATGAGCAGTTCTTC
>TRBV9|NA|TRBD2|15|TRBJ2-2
CASRASGGGTGELFF
TGTGCCAGCAGGGCTTCGGGAGGTGGAACCGGGGAGCTGTTTTTT
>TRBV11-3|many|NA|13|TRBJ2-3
CASRSSPTDTQYF
TGTGCCAGCAGGTCCTCCCCGACAGATACGCAGTATTTT
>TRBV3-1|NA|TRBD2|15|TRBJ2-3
CASSQFSGSGDTQYF
TGTGCCAGCAGCCAATTTAGCGGGAGTGGGGATACGCAGTATTTT
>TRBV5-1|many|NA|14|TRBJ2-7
CASSLREEGYEQYF
TGCGCCAGCAGCTTGAGGGAAGAGGGCTACGAGCAGTACTTC
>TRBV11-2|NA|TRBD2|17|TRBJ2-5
CASSLGLAGGLQETQYF
TGTGCCAGCAGCTTAGGTCTAGCGGGGGGCCTCCAAGAGACCCAGTACTTC
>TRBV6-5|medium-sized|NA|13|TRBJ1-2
CASRDGTNYGYTF
TGTGCCAGCAGGGACGGAACTAACTATGGCTACACCTTC
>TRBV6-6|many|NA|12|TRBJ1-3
CASSFDGNTIYF
TGTGCCAGCAGCTTCGACGGAAACACCATATATTTT
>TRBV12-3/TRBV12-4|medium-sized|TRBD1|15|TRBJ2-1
CASITGGTGGNEQFF
TGTGCCAGCATCACGGGAGGGACAGGGGGCAATGAGCAGTTCTTC
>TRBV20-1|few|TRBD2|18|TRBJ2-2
CSASPGLAGGGNTGELFF
TGCAGTGCTAGCCCGGGACTAGCGGGAGGAGGGAACACCGGGGAGCTGTTTTTT
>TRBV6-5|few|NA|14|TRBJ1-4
CASSSGQGNEKLFF
TGTGCCAGCAGTTCGGGGCAGGGGAATGAAAAACTGTTTTTT
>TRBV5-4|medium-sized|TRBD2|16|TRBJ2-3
CASSRGLAGDIDTQYF
TGTGCCAGCAGCCGGGGACTAGCGGGAGATATCGATACGCAGTATTTT
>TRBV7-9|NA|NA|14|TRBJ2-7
CASRDAAGPYEQYF
TGTGCCAGCAGGGACGCAGCGGGTCCCTACGAGCAGTACTTC
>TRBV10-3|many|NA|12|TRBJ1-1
CAISGARTEAFF
TGTGCCATCTCGGGGGCGCGGACTGAAGCTTTCTTT
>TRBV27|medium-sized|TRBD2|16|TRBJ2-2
CASTYRLAGAGGELFF
TGTGCCAGCACCTACCGACTAGCGGGAGCCGGCGGGGAGCTGTTTTTT
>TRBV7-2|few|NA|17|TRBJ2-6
CASSLQGTNSGANVLTF
TGTGCCAGCAGCTTACAAGGGACAAACAGTGGGGCCAACGTCCTGACTTTC
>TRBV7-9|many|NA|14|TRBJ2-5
CASSLLSREETQYF
TGTGCCAGCAGCTTACTCTCCAGGGAAGAGACCCAGTACTTC
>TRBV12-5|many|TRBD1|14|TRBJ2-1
CASGLGQGRNEQFF
TGTGCTAGTGGTTTGGGACAGGGGAGAAATGAGCAGTTCTTC
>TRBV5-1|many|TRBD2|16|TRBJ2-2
CASSPGTSGRSGELFF
TGCGCCAGCAGCCCCGGGACTAGCGGGAGATCCGGGGAGCTGTTTTTT